The 18 T cell receptor beta chains given below trace back to one sample, sequenced in a study of blood T cell repertoires in COVID-19. Assay: immunoSEQ multiplex PCR; the TCRdb copy retains only in-frame clones and omits some. The data contain approximately 320,000 clones, roughly 89% of them singletons. The specimen sequenced was PBMCs or T cells enriched from blood (not recorded which). Every receptor here comes from a woman between 18 and 29 years old who had recovered from COVID-19.

This clone turned up a few times. The gene calls are TRBV4-2 and TRBJ2-7, with D perhaps matching TRBD2 (6 bases). CDR3 length: 15 residues. The V end was cut by 1 base, the J end by 3 bases, with 13 bases between. Germline CDR1 is LGHNA and CDR2 is YNFKEQ. CDR3 in amino acids: CASSQVRAGLYEQYF. Written as DNA, the CDR3 is TGTGCCAGCAGCCAAGTACGCGCGGGGCTCTACGAGCAGTACTTC.

This chain links TRBV14 with TRBJ2-1, with a weak D call TRBD2 (6 bases). Trimming shortened V by 0 bases and J by 8 bases, and 11 bases separated the two germline ends. Per the germline V gene, CDR1 is SGHDN and CDR2 is FVKESK. The CDR3 spans 14 residues. CDR3 sequence (DNA): TGTGCCAGCAGCCAAGATCTTTGGGGGGATGAGCAGTTCTTC. The encoded protein is CASSQDLWGDEQFF.

The J gene is TRBJ1-1, the V gene TRBV5-4, with D perhaps TRBD1 (5 bases). The germline gives CDR1 SGHNT, CDR2 YYREEE (reference sequence). The CDR3 runs to 18 residues. V gave up 0 bases and J gave up 1 base, with 19 bases separating them. The CDR3 protein is CASSLAGRGRGTNTEAFF. CDR3 nucleotides: TGTGCCAGCAGCTTGGCCGGGCGGGGACGGGGGACGAACACTGAAGCTTTCTTT.

V is TRBV11-2 and J is TRBJ1-5, with D possibly TRBD1 on 5 matching bases. The CDR3 totals 16 residues. V lost 0 bases to trimming and J lost 0 bases, with 9 bases between them. CDR1 SGHAT and CDR2 FQNNGV come from the germline V gene. The CDR3 is CASSLDGGISNQPQHF. The CDR3 DNA reads as TGTGCCAGCAGCTTAGACGGGGGGATTAGCAATCAGCCCCAGCATTTT.

This chain joins TRBV28 and TRBJ1-2, with D perhaps TRBD1 (6 bases). This CDR3 comprises 12 residues. Trimming pared 5 bases from V and 6 bases from J, leaving 10 bases between. The germline gives CDR1 MDHEN, CDR2 SYDVKM. The CDR3 is CASSLWTDGYTF. In DNA, the CDR3 is TGTGCCAGCAGTCTGTGGACAGATGGCTACACCTTC.

The rearrangement joins TRBV3-1 (or the pseudogene TRBV3-2) to TRBJ2-3; 8 nucleotides line up with TRBD1. The CDR3 has 16 residues. CDR1 is LGHDT, CDR2 YNNKEL, per germline (reference sequence). Unmatched junction bases numbered 9, after V lost 5 bases and J lost 2 bases. The CDR3 DNA is TGTGCCAGCAGCGCCGACTGGACAGGGCACACAGATACGCAGTATTTT. It yields the protein CASSADWTGHTDTQYF.

V is TRBV15 and J is TRBJ2-7; D remains ambiguous. V lost 2 bases and J 3 bases, leaving 11 bases between the germline ends. The germline V gene has CDR1 LNHNV and CDR2 YYDKDF (reference sequence). The length of the CDR3 is 14 residues. The CDR3 nucleotides read TGTGCCACCAGCAGATCCGGGTCGGGCTACGAGCAGTACTTC. Protein: CATSRSGSGYEQYF.

This chain links TRBV19 with TRBJ2-2; TRBD2 agrees at 10 bases. The CDR3 is 18 amino acids. Trimming removed 7 bases from V and 7 bases from J; junction bases left unmatched: 18. The V gene's germline CDR1 is LNHDA and CDR2 SQIVND (reference sequence). The CDR3 loop is CASKFIGASGGVGGELFF. CDR3 coding DNA: TGTGCCAGTAAATTTATCGGGGCTAGCGGGGGCGTCGGCGGGGAGCTGTTTTTT.

The chain is built from TRBV20-1 and TRBJ2-1, with 10 bases that match TRBD2. Germline V lookup: CDR1 DFQATT, CDR2 SNEGSKA (reference sequence). The trim removed 3 bases at V and 9 bases at J, leaving 8 bases unmatched. The CDR3 consists of 14 residues. The CDR3 is CSASLAGGRAEQFF. In DNA, the CDR3 is TGCAGTGCTAGTTTAGCGGGAGGACGGGCTGAGCAGTTCTTC.

The chain uses TRBV4-3 and TRBJ2-7; no firm D call. Trimming removed 1 base at V and 0 bases at J, with 7 bases between. The CDR3 length is 14 residues. Germline assignment: CDR1 LGHNA and CDR2 YSLEER. CDR3 in amino acids: CASSQVADSYEQYF. The CDR3 DNA follows: TGCGCCAGCAGCCAAGTGGCAGACTCCTACGAGCAGTACTTC.

The chain joins TRBV6-2 or TRBV6-3 to TRBJ1-2, with D possibly being TRBD1 (5 bases). The CDR3 runs to 12 residues. CDR1 MNHEY and CDR2 SVGEGT come from the germline V gene. V was pared by 4 bases and J by 5 bases, with 8 bases between. In DNA, the CDR3 is TGTGCCAGCAGTTGGCCAGGGTATGGCTACACCTTC. Amino acid sequence: CASSWPGYGYTF.

The chain couples TRBV3-1 (or the pseudogene TRBV3-2) to TRBJ1-4, with 10 positions matching TRBD1. The CDR3 consists of 15 residues. Losses at the gene ends were 6 bases for V and 6 bases for J; bases not matched to a gene: 7. Germline V gene sequence: CDR1 LGHDT, CDR2 YNNKEL (reference sequence). CDR3 sequence (DNA): TGTGCCAGCAGACGGTCTGGGACAGGGGATGAAAAACTGTTTTTT. Protein product: CASRRSGTGDEKLFF.

J is TRBJ1-3 and V is TRBV11-2, with 7 bases lining up with TRBD1. The CDR3 is 16 amino acids. Germline V gene sequence: CDR1 SGHAT, CDR2 FQNNGV. The V gene end was trimmed by 1 base and the J gene end by 0 bases; junction bases not matched to a gene: 3. In DNA, the CDR3 is TGTGCCAGCAGCTTAGGCAGGGGGAGCTCTGGAAACACCATATATTTT. Translated, it gives CASSLGRGSSGNTIYF.

CDR3 DNA: TGTGCCAGCAGTTACTTCGGGAGACAAAACATTCAGTACTTC. Translated: CASSYFGRQNIQYF. The rearrangement uses TRBV6-2 or TRBV6-3 and TRBJ2-4; D may be TRBD2 (6 bases). Germline CDR1 is MNHEY and CDR2 is SVGEGT. The length of the CDR3 is 14 residues. Trimming took off 1 base at V and 5 bases at J, with 9 bases between the two ends.

The chain combines TRBV2 with TRBJ2-2, with 13 nucleotides matching TRBD2. V lost 6 bases to trimming and J lost 5 bases; unmatched junction nucleotides: 6. The CDR3 covers 16 residues. The V gene's germline CDR1 is SNHLY and CDR2 FYNNEI. The CDR3 spells CASRVLGLAGTGELFF. CDR3 nucleotides: TGTGCCAGCAGAGTACTGGGACTAGCGGGGACCGGGGAGCTGTTTTTT. Drawing the rest from reference TRBV2 and TRBJ2-2, the complete variable domain is EPEVTQTPSHQVTQMGQEVILRCVPISNHLYFYWYRQILGQKVEFLVSFYNNEISEKSEIFDDQFSVERPDGSNFTLKIRSTKLEDSAMYFCASRVLGLAGTGELFFGEGSRLTVL.

The chain recombines TRBV6-5 with TRBJ2-1; the match to TRBD1 covers 7 bases. V dropped 5 bases and J dropped 2; count of bases not matched to a gene: 3. The CDR3 is 14 amino acids. The germline V gene has CDR1 MNHEY and CDR2 SVGAGI. The CDR3 loop reads CASSRGQAYNEQFF. CDR3 DNA sequence: TGTGCCAGCAGTCGCGGACAGGCCTACAATGAGCAGTTCTTC.

The chain uses TRBV7-2 and TRBJ1-1; the match to TRBD1 covers 7 bases. V gave up 10 bases and J gave up 1 base; unmatched junction bases: 9. The CDR3 length is 14 residues. Per the germline V gene, CDR1 is SGHTA and CDR2 is FQGNSA. CDR3 in DNA: TGTGCCACCCTACCGGGACAGTGGAACACTGAAGCTTTCTTT. Amino acid sequence: CATLPGQWNTEAFF.

This rearrangement joins TRBV27 to TRBJ1-2, with D hard to call. CDR1 MNHEY and CDR2 SMNVEV come from the germline V gene (reference sequence). V lost 3 bases and J 1 base, leaving 3 bases between the germline ends. The CDR3 is made up of 12 amino acids. Here the CDR3 DNA reads TGTGCCAGCAGTTTTAGTAACTATGGCTACACCTTC. Translating gives CASSFSNYGYTF.